There are many counts of the clone carrying this T cell receptor beta chain. TCRdb analysed the RT-PCR reads with MiXCR anew, one entry per CDR3 protein. The table records around 700,000 distinct CDR3 sequences, 14% of them present only once. The germline V gene has CDR1 SGHRS and CDR2 YFSETQ. The ends were cut back, 1 base at V and 0 bases at J, with 13 bases in the middle. The CDR3 loop spans 16 amino acids. The specimen was memory CD4+ T cells from blood. This chain joins TRBV5-1 and TRBJ1-1; D gene ambiguous. This clonotype was sampled from a female donor in good health, serving as a healthy control. CDR3 protein: CASSLSAANMNTEAFF. DNA for the CDR3: TGCGCCAGCAGCTTGTCGGCTGCAAACATGAACACTGAAGCTTTCTTT.